The clone carrying this T cell receptor (beta chain) was seen ten or more times. This entry is derived from a study of T cells in Graves' hyperthyroidism and ophthalmopathy. From RNA transcripts, TCR beta CDR3 regions were amplified. Researchers ran a first-round RT-PCR on the TCR CDR3 using the HTBI primer set. Via MiXCR, TCRdb re-called the multiplex PCR reads, giving one row per CDR3 protein. The sample carries hundreds of thousands of distinct CDR3 sequences, 15% recorded once. This CDR3 spans 18 amino acids. V gave up 0 bases and J gave up 6 bases; unmatched junction bases: 14. CDR1 and CDR2 (germline): SGHRS, YFSETQ. Exclusions: uncontrolled infection, other autoimmune disease, pregnancy, lactation. Diagnosing involved the use of clinical symptoms, serum thyroxine and TRAb, thyroid ultrasound and orbital computed tomography.

This TCR came from a woman younger than 45 with Graves' hyperthyroidism. The sample consisted of blood. This sequence joins TRBV5-1 and TRBJ2-3, with 9 bases matching TRBD1. The CDR3: CASSLGLHRGQGEDTQYF. CDR3 nucleotide sequence: TGCGCCAGCAGCTTGGGATTACACAGGGGACAGGGAGAGGATACGCAGTATTTT.